The 10 T cell receptor beta chains given below trace back to one sample, sequenced in a study of beta chain features in type 1 diabetes. Sequenced material consisted of expressed TCRB transcripts (all of the isolated RNA was reverse transcribed). Data came from immunoSEQ multiplex PCR; TCRdb stores just in-frame clones and leaves some out. The sample yields almost 350,000 clones, approximately 8.2% seen once. The sample was central memory CD4+ T cells from blood. All receptors derive from a woman aged 18-35 years in good health.

Worth noting for this clone: A read error may be the cause here, since a much bigger clone is one base away. The chain uses TRBV7-9 and TRBJ1-1; possibly TRBD1 for D (6 bases). The CDR3 contains 14 residues. The V gene's germline CDR1 is SEHNR and CDR2 FQNEAQ (reference sequence). The ends were cut back, 3 bases at V and 4 bases at J, with 12 bases in the middle. The CDR3 is CASSLGAGGTEAFF. The CDR3 DNA reads TGTGCCAGCAGCTTGGGGGCTGGGGGCACTGAAGCTTTCTTT.

Only a few counts were recorded for this clone. The chain recombines TRBV10-3 with TRBJ2-7; tentatively, D is TRBD1 (6 bases). Per germline, CDR1 ENHRY and CDR2 SYGVKD. CDR3 length: 12 amino acids. V was shortened by 6 bases and J by 6 bases, with 12 bases between the two germline ends. The CDR3 coding sequence is TGTGCCATCAGCCTACAGGGACGCGAGCAGTACTTC. Its translation is CAISLQGREQYF.

A few counts support this clone. V gene TRBV19 combines with J gene TRBJ2-7; 8 nucleotides match TRBD1. V lost 4 bases, J lost 2 bases, and 16 bases stayed unmatched. There are 18 residues in the CDR3. Germline CDR1 is LNHDA and CDR2 is SQIVND (reference sequence). The DNA for the CDR3 is TGTGCCAGTAGTAAGTTACCCTCCCGACAGGGGAGTACCTACGAGCAGTACTTC. This gives the protein CASSKLPSRQGSTYEQYF.

This clone has only a few counts. The chain combines TRBV10-1 with TRBJ2-1; no clear D. Germline CDR1 WNHNN, CDR2 SYGVQD (reference sequence). This CDR3 comprises 14 residues. Trimming left V 0 bases short and J 4 bases short, with 7 bases between. The CDR3 DNA is TGCGCCAGCAGTGAGTCGGGCACGTACAATGAGCAGTTCTTC. Translated: CASSESGTYNEQFF.

The chain carries TRBV19 and TRBJ2-5; D not certain. The CDR3 has 14 residues. Germline loops: CDR1 LNHDA, CDR2 SQIVND (reference sequence). Deletions cut 5 bases from V and 0 bases from J, with 10 bases between. The CDR3 nucleotides are TGTGCCAGTAGTCGGACCGTGTACCAAGAGACCCAGTACTTC. This gives the protein CASSRTVYQETQYF.

This clone was observed at least ten times. The rearrangement links TRBV7-9 to TRBJ1-5, with TRBD1 matching 9 bases. Germline trimming cut 5 bases from V and 5 bases from J; bases unmatched to any gene: 4. The CDR3 totals 14 residues. CDR1 and CDR2 (germline): SEHNR, FQNEAQ (reference sequence). The CDR3 spells CASSPGTGYQPQHF. CDR3 coding DNA: TGTGCCAGCAGCCCAGGGACAGGGTATCAGCCCCAGCATTTT.

The gene calls are TRBV2 and TRBJ1-4; 8 nucleotides align to TRBD1. The CDR3 extends over 14 amino acids. Germline V lookup: CDR1 SNHLY, CDR2 FYNNEI. The V segment lost 8 bases and the J segment 4 bases; nucleotides outside the gene matches: 6. CDR3 region: CASLRDRLNEKLFF. The CDR3 nucleotides read TGTGCCAGCCTCCGGGACAGGCTTAATGAAAAACTGTTTTTT.

V usage is TRBV29-1 and J usage is TRBJ2-7; 7 bases agree with TRBD2. Trimming took 5 bases from V and 0 from J; bases not matched to a gene: 10. Per germline, CDR1 SQVTM and CDR2 ANQGSEA. The CDR3 loop spans 15 amino acids. This CDR3 reads CSVRVLAFSSYEQYF. Written as DNA, the CDR3 is TGCAGCGTTAGAGTACTAGCGTTTAGCTCCTACGAGCAGTACTTC.

Written as DNA, the CDR3 is TGCGCCAGCAGCCAAGAGGCGACTAGCATAGGAGATACGCAGTATTTT. It translates to CASSQEATSIGDTQYF. The V and J genes are TRBV4-3 and TRBJ2-3; 7 positions match TRBD2. V dropped 0 bases and J dropped 5; count of bases not matched to a gene: 8. The CDR3 totals 16 residues. CDR1 and CDR2 from the germline V gene are LGHNA and YSLEER.

This clone was seen a few times. This chain joins TRBV11-2 and TRBJ2-1; D is possibly TRBD1 (6 bases). The ends were cut back, 2 bases at V and 10 bases at J, with 15 bases in the middle. The length of the CDR3 is 14 residues. Germline V CDR1 and CDR2: SGHAT, FQNNGV. The CDR3 here is CASSLTTGVGEQFF. The CDR3 DNA sequence: TGTGCCAGCAGCTTAACGACAGGCGTCGGAGAGCAGTTCTTC.